Sequencing of this T cell receptor (beta chain) was carried out in a study of blood T cell repertoires in COVID-19. TCRdb's table, derived via immunoSEQ multiplex PCR, lists solely in-frame clones and lacks some. The table includes 200,000 to 250,000 clones, approximately 80% detected once. The clonotype comes from an older woman who had recovered from COVID-19. The material sequenced was PBMCs or T cells enriched from blood (not recorded which).

CDR3 sequence (DNA): TGCAGCGTTGAAACTACAGGGGGCTCTGGCTACACCTTC. It yields the protein CSVETTGGSGYTF. This chain joins TRBV29-1 and TRBJ1-2, with 9 bases matching TRBD1. Per the germline V gene, CDR1 is SQVTM and CDR2 is ANQGSEA. This CDR3 comprises 13 residues. The J segment lost 7 bases and the V segment lost 2 bases, leaving 5 bases of the junction unmatched.